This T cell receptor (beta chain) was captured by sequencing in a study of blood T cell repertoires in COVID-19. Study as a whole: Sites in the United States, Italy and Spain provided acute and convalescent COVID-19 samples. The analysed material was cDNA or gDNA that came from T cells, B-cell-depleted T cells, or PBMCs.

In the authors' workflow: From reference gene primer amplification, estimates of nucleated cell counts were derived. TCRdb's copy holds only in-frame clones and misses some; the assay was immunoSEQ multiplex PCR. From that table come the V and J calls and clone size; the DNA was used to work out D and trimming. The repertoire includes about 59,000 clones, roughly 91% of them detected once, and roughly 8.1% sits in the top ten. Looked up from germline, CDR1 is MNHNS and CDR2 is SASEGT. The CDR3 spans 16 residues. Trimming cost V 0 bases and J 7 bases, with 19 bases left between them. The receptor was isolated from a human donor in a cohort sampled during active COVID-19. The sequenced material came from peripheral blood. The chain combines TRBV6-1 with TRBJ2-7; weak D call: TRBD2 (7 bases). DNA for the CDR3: TGTGCCAGCAGTGAAGCGCTTCGGGAAGGGGGGGAAGAGCAGTACTTC. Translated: CASSEALREGGEEQYF.